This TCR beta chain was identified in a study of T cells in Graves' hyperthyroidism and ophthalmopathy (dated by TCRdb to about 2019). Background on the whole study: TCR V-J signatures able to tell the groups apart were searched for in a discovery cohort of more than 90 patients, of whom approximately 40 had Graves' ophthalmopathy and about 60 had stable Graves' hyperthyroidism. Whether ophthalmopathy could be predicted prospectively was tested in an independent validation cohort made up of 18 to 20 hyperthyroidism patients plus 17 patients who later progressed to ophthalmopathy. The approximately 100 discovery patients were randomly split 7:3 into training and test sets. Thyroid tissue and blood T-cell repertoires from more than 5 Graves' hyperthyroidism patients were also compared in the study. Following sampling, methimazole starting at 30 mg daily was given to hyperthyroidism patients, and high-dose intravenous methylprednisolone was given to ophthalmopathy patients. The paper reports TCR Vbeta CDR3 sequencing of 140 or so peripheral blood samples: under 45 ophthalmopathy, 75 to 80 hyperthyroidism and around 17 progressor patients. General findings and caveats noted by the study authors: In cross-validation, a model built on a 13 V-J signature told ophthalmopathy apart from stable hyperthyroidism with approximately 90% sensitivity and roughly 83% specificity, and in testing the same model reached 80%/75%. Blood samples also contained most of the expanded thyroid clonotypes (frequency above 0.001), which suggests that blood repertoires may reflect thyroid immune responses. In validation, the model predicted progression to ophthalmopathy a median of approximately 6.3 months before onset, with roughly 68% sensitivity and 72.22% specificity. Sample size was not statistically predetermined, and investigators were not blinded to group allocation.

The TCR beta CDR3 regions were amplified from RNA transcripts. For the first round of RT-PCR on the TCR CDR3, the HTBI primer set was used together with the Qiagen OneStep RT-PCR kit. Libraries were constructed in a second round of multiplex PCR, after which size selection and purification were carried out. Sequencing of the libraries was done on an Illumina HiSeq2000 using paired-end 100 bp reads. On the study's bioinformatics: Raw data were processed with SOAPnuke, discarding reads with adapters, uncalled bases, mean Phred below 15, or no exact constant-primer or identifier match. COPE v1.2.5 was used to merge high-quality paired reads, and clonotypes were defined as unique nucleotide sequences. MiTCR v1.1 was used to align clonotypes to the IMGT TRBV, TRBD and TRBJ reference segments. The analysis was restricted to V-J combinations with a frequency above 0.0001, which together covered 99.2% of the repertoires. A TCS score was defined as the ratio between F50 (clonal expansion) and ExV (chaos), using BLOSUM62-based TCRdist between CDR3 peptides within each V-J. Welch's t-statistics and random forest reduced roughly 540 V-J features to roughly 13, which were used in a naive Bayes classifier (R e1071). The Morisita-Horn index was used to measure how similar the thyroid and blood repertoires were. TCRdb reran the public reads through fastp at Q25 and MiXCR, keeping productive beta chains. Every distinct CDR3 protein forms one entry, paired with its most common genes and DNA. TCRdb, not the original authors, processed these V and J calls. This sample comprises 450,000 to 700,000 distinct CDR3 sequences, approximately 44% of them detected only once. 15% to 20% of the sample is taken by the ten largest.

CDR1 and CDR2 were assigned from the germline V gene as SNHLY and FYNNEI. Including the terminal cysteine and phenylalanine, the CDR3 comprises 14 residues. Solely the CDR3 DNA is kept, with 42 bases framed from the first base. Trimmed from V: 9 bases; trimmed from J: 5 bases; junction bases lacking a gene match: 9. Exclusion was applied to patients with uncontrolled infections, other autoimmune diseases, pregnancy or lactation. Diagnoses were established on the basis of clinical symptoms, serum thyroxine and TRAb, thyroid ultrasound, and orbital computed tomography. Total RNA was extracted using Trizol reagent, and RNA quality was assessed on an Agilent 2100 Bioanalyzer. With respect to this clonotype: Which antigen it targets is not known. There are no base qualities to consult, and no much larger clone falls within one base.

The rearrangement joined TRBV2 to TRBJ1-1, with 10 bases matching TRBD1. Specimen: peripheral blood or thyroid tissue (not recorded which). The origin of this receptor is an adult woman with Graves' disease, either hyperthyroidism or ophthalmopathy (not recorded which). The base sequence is TGTGCCAGTTACTGGGACAGGGGTGGAACTGAAGCTTTCTTT. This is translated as CASYWDRGGTEAFF.